The 25 T cell receptor gamma chains below were found in one sample sequenced in a study of Vδ1+ human thymocytes. Notes on the study in general: Highly polyclonal TRG and TRD repertoires with Gaussian CDR3 length distributions appeared in thymus.

The template was reverse-transcribed extracted RNA. Pooled V-gene forward primers with one constant-region reverse primer generated the CDR3 amplicons by multiplex PCR. TCRdb re-called the multiplex PCR reads using CATT. The sample shows around 30,000 gamma-chain clones, about a fifth of them seen only once. No cognate antigen is known for these TCRs. What was sequenced was Vdelta1+ gamma-delta thymocytes from the thymus. Subset indicated: FACS-sorted CD3+ TCRalphabeta- TCRVdelta1+ TCRVdelta2- thymocytes. The receptor source for this set is a boy under two years old who had congenital heart surgery.

This clone was seen only a few times. This chain links TRGV2 with TRGJ1 or TRGJ2. J was trimmed by 9 bases and V by 1 base; bases with no gene match: 9. Germline-derived CDR1 and CDR2 are EGSNGY and YDSYNSKV. The CDR3 extends over 13 amino acids. The CDR3 DNA reads TGTGCCACCTGGGACGGCAGGTATGCTAAGAAACTCTTT. Its translation is CATWDGRYAKKLF.

This clone has a handful of counts. The rearrangement joins TRGV5 to TRGJP. J lost 7 bases, V lost 0 bases, and 9 bases had no gene match. The CDR3 runs to 18 residues. Per the germline V gene, CDR1 is VINAFY and CDR2 is YDVSNSKD. CDR3 coding DNA: TGTGCCACCTGGGACAGGCCGAAGTTGGAGTTGGGCAAAAAAATCAAGGTATTT. Its translation is CATWDRPKLELGKKIKVF.

The chain recombines TRGV4 with TRGJ1 or TRGJ2. CDR1 and CDR2 from the germline V gene are EGSTGY and YDSYTSSV. The CDR3 is 15 amino acids. V lost 0 bases to trimming and J lost 4 bases; unmatched junction nucleotides: 9. DNA for the CDR3: TGTGCCACCTGGGATGGGCCCTTTCGGTATTATAAGAAACTCTTT. Translation: CATWDGPFRYYKKLF.

The chain employs TRGV5 and TRGJ1 or TRGJ2. Germline V lookup: CDR1 VINAFY, CDR2 YDVSNSKD. The CDR3 runs to 16 residues. The ends lost 1 base at V and 3 bases at J; junction bases unmatched: 12. For the CDR3, the DNA is TGTGCCACCTGGGACAGACCGCGCGGGTTTTATTATAAGAAACTCTTT. Amino acids: CATWDRPRGFYYKKLF.

Regarding this clone: Other DNA sequences from this sample encode an identical CDR3 as well. The V call is TRGV2, the J call TRGJ1 or TRGJ2. This CDR3 region has 14 residues. In germline, CDR1 is EGSNGY, CDR2 YDSYNSKV. V was pared by 1 base and J by 2 bases, with 5 bases of the junction left unmatched. The CDR3 reads CATWDGLDYYKKLF. The CDR3 region has the DNA TGTGCCACCTGGGACGGCCTGGATTATTATAAGAAACTCTTT.

The chain couples TRGV4 to TRGJ1 or TRGJ2. The V segment lost 2 bases and the J segment 4 bases; nucleotides outside the gene matches: 5. The CDR3 consists of 13 residues. Germline CDR1 is EGSTGY and CDR2 is YDSYTSSV. The chain's CDR3 is CATWDEEYYKKLF. The CDR3 nucleotides are TGTGCCACCTGGGATGAGGAGTATTATAAGAAACTCTTT.

This clone turned up a few times. The chain combines TRGV5 with TRGJ1 or TRGJ2. The CDR3 contains 12 residues. Germline trimming cut 0 bases from V and 12 bases from J; bases unmatched to any gene: 8. Germline V gene lookup returns CDR1 VINAFY and CDR2 YDVSNSKD. The CDR3 bases are TGTGCCACCTGGGACAGGCCTGATAGGAAACTCTTT. Protein sequence: CATWDRPDRKLF.

In this sample, this clone turned up a few times. The V gene is TRGV4, the J gene TRGJ1 or TRGJ2. The junction had 8 bases not matched to a gene; V was cut back by 3 bases and J by 12 bases. Germline V gene data show CDR1 as EGSTGY and CDR2 as YDSYTSSV. The CDR3 is 11 amino acids. The CDR3 reads CATWDIGAKLF. CDR3 nucleotides: TGTGCCACCTGGGATATCGGTGCGAAACTCTTT.

This chain connects TRGV9 to TRGJ1 or TRGJ2. The length of the CDR3 is 15 residues. Germline V gene sequence: CDR1 GITISATS, CDR2 ISYDGTV (reference sequence). The V segment lost 5 bases and the J segment 9 bases; nucleotides outside the gene matches: 19. The CDR3 sequence is CALWGRLARPFKKLF. CDR3 nucleotides: TGTGCCTTGTGGGGGCGATTGGCTAGGCCCTTTAAGAAACTCTTT.

J is TRGJ1 or TRGJ2 and V is TRGV9. V lost 2 bases to trimming and J lost 2 bases; unmatched junction nucleotides: 6. Germline CDR1 reads GITISATS; CDR2 reads ISYDGTV (reference sequence). The CDR3 length is 14 residues. This CDR3 is CALWEAAYYYKKLF. The DNA of the CDR3 is TGTGCCTTGTGGGAGGCTGCCTATTATTATAAGAAACTCTTT.

This chain links TRGV4 with TRGJ1 or TRGJ2. Germline CDR1 and CDR2: EGSTGY and YDSYTSSV. The CDR3 runs to 10 residues. V gave up 5 bases and J gave up 11 bases; unmatched junction bases: 6. The CDR3 loop is CATWAREKLF. For the CDR3, the DNA is TGTGCCACCTGGGCCCGAGAGAAACTCTTT.

This rearrangement joins TRGV3 to TRGJ1 or TRGJ2. The junction had 9 bases not matched to a gene; V was cut back by 5 bases and J by 2 bases. Germline V gives CDR1 VTNTFY, CDR2 YDVSTARD (reference sequence). The length of the CDR3 is 14 residues. This CDR3 reads CATWGPWHYYKKLF. CDR3 DNA sequence: TGTGCCACCTGGGGACCTTGGCATTATTATAAGAAACTCTTT.

This clone was observed a few times. This sample also contains other DNA sequences that code for the same CDR3. This chain links TRGV4 with TRGJ1 or TRGJ2. Looked up from germline, CDR1 is EGSTGY and CDR2 is YDSYTSSV. The CDR3 covers 13 residues. The junction had 5 bases not matched to a gene; V was cut back by 0 bases and J by 6 bases. The CDR3 here is CATWDGLCYKKLF. The DNA of the CDR3 is TGTGCCACCTGGGATGGGCTTTGTTATAAGAAACTCTTT.

The sample holds a few counts of this clone. Other nucleotide sequences in the sample specify the same CDR3. This chain joins TRGV5 and TRGJ1 or TRGJ2. This CDR3 comprises 11 residues. The V segment lost 0 bases and the J segment 12 bases; nucleotides outside the gene matches: 5. Per the germline V gene, CDR1 is VINAFY and CDR2 is YDVSNSKD. CDR3: CATWDRLWKLF. The CDR3 DNA sequence: TGTGCCACCTGGGACAGGCTGTGGAAACTCTTT.

This clone has just a few counts. V is TRGV5 and J is TRGJ1 or TRGJ2. The CDR3 length is 12 residues. CDR1 VINAFY and CDR2 YDVSNSKD come from the germline V gene. V was clipped by 2 bases and J by 7 bases; unmatched bases: 5. The CDR3 DNA reads as TGTGCCACCTGGGACAACCTGTATAAGAAACTCTTT. This sequence encodes CATWDNLYKKLF.

Judged by abundance, this clone is medium-sized. Distinct nucleotide sequences in the sample also encode this CDR3. This chain joins TRGV9 and TRGJ1 or TRGJ2. V gave up 5 bases and J gave up 3 bases; unmatched junction bases: 1. The germline CDR1 and CDR2 sequences are GITISATS and ISYDGTV (reference sequence). There are 11 residues in the CDR3. The CDR3 DNA is TGTGCCTTGTGGGGTTATTATAAGAAACTCTTT. Translation: CALWGYYKKLF.

This chain connects TRGV4 to TRGJ1 or TRGJ2. V lost 0 bases to trimming and J lost 5 bases; unmatched junction nucleotides: 7. The CDR3 has 14 residues. Per germline, CDR1 EGSTGY and CDR2 YDSYTSSV. In DNA, the CDR3 is TGTGCCACCTGGGATGGGCCTCCCCATTATAAGAAACTCTTT. This translates into CATWDGPPHYKKLF.

This clone was seen a handful of times. V usage is TRGV9 and J usage is TRGJ1 or TRGJ2. The CDR3 contains 12 residues. Losses at the gene ends were 0 bases for V and 15 bases for J; bases not matched to a gene: 11. Germline V gene data show CDR1 as GITISATS and CDR2 as ISYDGTV (reference sequence). CDR3 DNA: TGTGCCTTGTGGGAGGTGCAGGTCTGGCTACTCTTT. It yields the protein CALWEVQVWLLF.

This clone was detected only a few times. The chain is built from TRGV5 and TRGJ1 or TRGJ2. The CDR3 has 13 residues. J was trimmed by 9 bases and V by 0 bases; bases with no gene match: 8. CDR1 and CDR2 from the germline V gene are VINAFY and YDVSNSKD. The DNA for the CDR3 is TGTGCCACCTGGGACAGGCCTGGGGGTAAGAAACTCTTT. It translates to CATWDRPGGKKLF.

The chain recombines TRGV8 with TRGJP1. The CDR3 is made up of 10 amino acids. CDR1 is VENAVY, CDR2 YDSYNSRV, per germline. Unmatched junction bases numbered 6, after V lost 8 bases and J lost 12 bases. As DNA, the CDR3 is TGTGCCACCTTATGTCGGTTCAAGATATTT. This sequence encodes CATLCRFKIF.

The chain uses TRGV9 and TRGJ1 or TRGJ2. V lost 0 bases to trimming and J lost 5 bases; unmatched junction nucleotides: 10. The CDR3 is 15 residues long. Looked up from germline, CDR1 is GITISATS and CDR2 is ISYDGTV (reference sequence). The CDR3: CALWEVHGLDYKKLF. CDR3 DNA sequence: TGTGCCTTGTGGGAGGTGCATGGGCTTGATTATAAGAAACTCTTT.

Worth noting for this clone: Other nucleotide sequences from this sample produce the same CDR3. The chain links TRGV5 to TRGJ1 or TRGJ2. The CDR3 has 13 residues. Germline loops: CDR1 VINAFY, CDR2 YDVSNSKD. Unmatched junction bases numbered 6, after V lost 0 bases and J lost 7 bases. In DNA form, the CDR3 reads TGTGCCACCTGGGACAGGCTGGGATATAAGAAACTCTTT. It is translated as CATWDRLGYKKLF.

The chain uses TRGV2 and TRGJP2. The CDR3 length is 15 residues. CDR1 and CDR2 from the germline V gene are EGSNGY and YDSYNSKV. V lost 0 bases, J lost 6 bases, and 7 bases stayed unmatched. CDR3 coding DNA: TGTGCCACCTGGGACGGGACGGTGCGTGATTGGATCAAGACGTTT. Translating gives CATWDGTVRDWIKTF.

This chain joins TRGV8 and TRGJ1 or TRGJ2. Germline-derived CDR1 and CDR2 are VENAVY and YDSYNSRV. This CDR3 region has 12 residues. V shed 4 bases and J 8 bases; nucleotides not matched to a gene: 8. In DNA form, the CDR3 reads TGTGCCACCTGGGACCAGGTCAATAAGAAACTCTTT. The encoded protein is CATWDQVNKKLF.

The chain couples TRGV2 to TRGJP2. The germline V gene encodes CDR1 EGSNGY and CDR2 YDSYNSKV. The CDR3 sequence is 13 residues long. V lost 9 bases to trimming and J lost 2 bases; unmatched junction nucleotides: 6. The CDR3 nucleotides read TGTGCCACCGGGGGGAGTAGTGATTGGATCAAGACGTTT. Residues: CATGGSSDWIKTF.